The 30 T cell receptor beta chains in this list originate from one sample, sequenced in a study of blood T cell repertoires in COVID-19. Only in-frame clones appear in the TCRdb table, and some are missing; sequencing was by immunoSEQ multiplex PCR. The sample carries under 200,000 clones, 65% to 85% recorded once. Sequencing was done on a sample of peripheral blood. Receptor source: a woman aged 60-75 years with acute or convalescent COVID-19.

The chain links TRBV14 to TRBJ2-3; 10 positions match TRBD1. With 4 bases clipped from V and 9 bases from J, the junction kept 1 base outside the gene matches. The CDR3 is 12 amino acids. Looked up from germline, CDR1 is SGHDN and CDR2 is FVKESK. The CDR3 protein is CASSLDRGTQYF. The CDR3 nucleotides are TGTGCCAGCAGCCTGGACAGGGGGACGCAGTATTTT. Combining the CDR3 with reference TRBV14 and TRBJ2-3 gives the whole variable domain EAGVTQFPSHSVIEKGQTVTLRCDPISGHDNLYWYRRVMGKEIKFLLHFVKESKQDESGMPNNRFLAERTGGTYSTLKVQPAELEDSGVYFCASSLDRGTQYFGPGTRLTVL.

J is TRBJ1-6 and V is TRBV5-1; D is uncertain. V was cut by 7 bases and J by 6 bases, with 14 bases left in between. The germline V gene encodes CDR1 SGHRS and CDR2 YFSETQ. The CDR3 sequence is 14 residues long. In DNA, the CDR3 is TGCGCCAGCTGTGGCAGCCCGGGTAATTCACCCCTCCACTTT. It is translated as CASCGSPGNSPLHF.

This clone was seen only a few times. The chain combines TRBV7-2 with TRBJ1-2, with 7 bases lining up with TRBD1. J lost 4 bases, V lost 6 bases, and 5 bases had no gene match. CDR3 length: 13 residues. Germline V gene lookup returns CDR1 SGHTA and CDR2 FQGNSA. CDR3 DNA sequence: TGTGCCAGCAGTAAAGGGGGCAGCTATGGCTACACCTTC. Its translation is CASSKGGSYGYTF.

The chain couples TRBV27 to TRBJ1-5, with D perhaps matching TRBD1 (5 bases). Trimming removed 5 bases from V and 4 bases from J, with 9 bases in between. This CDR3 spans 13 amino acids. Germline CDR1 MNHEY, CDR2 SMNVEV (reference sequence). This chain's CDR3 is CASSRQGNQPQHF. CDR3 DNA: TGTGCCAGCAGTCGGCAGGGAAATCAGCCCCAGCATTTT.

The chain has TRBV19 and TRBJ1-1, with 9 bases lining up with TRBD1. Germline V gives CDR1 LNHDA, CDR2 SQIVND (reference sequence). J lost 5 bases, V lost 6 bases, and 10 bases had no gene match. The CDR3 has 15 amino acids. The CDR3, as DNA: TGTGCCAGTAGCCTCCCTGGGACAGGGAAAACTGAAGCTTTCTTT. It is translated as CASSLPGTGKTEAFF. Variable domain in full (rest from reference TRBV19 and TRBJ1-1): DGGITQSPKYLFRKEGQNVTLSCEQNLNHDAMYWYRQDPGQGLRLIYYSQIVNDFQKGDIAEGYSVSREKKESFPLTVTSAQKNPTAFYLCASSLPGTGKTEAFFGQGTRLTVV.

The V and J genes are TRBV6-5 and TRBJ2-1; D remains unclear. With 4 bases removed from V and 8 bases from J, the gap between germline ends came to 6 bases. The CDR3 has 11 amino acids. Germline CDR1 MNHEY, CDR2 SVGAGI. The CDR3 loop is CASSSMYEQFF. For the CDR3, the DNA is TGTGCCAGCAGTTCAATGTATGAGCAGTTCTTC.

The CDR3 reads CASSKTGYEQYF. The CDR3 DNA reads as TGTGCCAGCAGCAAAACAGGCTACGAGCAGTACTTC. The J gene is TRBJ2-7, the V gene TRBV7-9; D possibly corresponds to TRBD1 (5 bases). The CDR3 runs to 12 residues. Between the trimmed V and J ends, which lost 5 bases and 3 bases, there was a span of 8 bases. Per the germline V gene, CDR1 is SEHNR and CDR2 is FQNEAQ (reference sequence). Full variable domain (rest looked up from reference TRBV7-9 and TRBJ2-7): DTGVSQNPRHKITKRGQNVTFRCDPISEHNRLYWYRQTLGQGPEFLTYFQNEAQLEKSRLLSDRFSAERPKGSFSTLEIQRTEQGDSAMYLCASSKTGYEQYFGPGTRLTVT.

Here the CDR3 reads CASSKELAGGLEAGELFF. Written as DNA, the CDR3 is TGTGCCAGCTCAAAGGAACTAGCGGGGGGGCTTGAAGCCGGGGAGCTGTTTTTT. The chain is built from TRBV2 and TRBJ2-2, with TRBD2 matching over 13 bases. The CDR3 totals 18 residues. Trimming removed 8 bases from V and 6 bases from J; junction bases left unmatched: 15. The germline V gene has CDR1 SNHLY and CDR2 FYNNEI. Together with reference TRBV2 and TRBJ2-2, the CDR3 gives the full variable domain: EPEVTQTPSHQVTQMGQEVILRCVPISNHLYFYWYRQILGQKVEFLVSFYNNEISEKSEIFDDQFSVERPDGSNFTLKIRSTKLEDSAMYFCASSKELAGGLEAGELFFGEGSRLTVL.

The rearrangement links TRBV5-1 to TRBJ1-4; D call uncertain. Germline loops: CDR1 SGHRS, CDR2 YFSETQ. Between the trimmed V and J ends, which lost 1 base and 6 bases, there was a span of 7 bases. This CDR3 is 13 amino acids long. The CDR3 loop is CASSLLGDEKLFF. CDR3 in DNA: TGCGCCAGCAGCTTGTTGGGAGATGAAAAACTGTTTTTT.

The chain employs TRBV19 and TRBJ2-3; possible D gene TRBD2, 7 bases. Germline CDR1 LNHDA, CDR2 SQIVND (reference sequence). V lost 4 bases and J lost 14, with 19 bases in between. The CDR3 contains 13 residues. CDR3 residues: CASSSGKGGGMYF. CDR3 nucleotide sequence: TGTGCCAGTAGTAGCGGAAAAGGCGGGGGCATGTATTTT.

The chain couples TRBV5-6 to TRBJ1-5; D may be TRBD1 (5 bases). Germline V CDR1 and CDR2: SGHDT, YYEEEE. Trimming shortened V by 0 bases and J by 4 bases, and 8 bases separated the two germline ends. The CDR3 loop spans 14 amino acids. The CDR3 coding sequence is TGTGCCAGCAGCTTGGGACAGAGGAATCAGCCCCAGCATTTT. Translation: CASSLGQRNQPQHF. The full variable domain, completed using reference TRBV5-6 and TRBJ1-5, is DAGVTQSPTHLIKTRGQQVTLRCSPKSGHDTVSWYQQALGQGPQFIFQYYEEEERQRGNFPDRFSGHQFPNYSSELNVNALLLGDSALYLCASSLGQRNQPQHFGDGTRLSIL.

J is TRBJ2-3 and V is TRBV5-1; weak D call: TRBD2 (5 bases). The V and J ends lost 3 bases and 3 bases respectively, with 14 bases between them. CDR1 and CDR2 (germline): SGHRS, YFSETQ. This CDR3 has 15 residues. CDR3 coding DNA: TGCGCCAGCAGCTCCTTCGAGGGTGGGACAGATACGCAGTATTTT. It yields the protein CASSSFEGGTDTQYF.

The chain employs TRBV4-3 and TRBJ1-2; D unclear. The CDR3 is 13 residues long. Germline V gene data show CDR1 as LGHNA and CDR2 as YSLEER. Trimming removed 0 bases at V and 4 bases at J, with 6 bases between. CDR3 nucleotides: TGCGCCAGCAGCCAAGATAACGGCTATGGCTACACCTTC. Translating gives CASSQDNGYGYTF.

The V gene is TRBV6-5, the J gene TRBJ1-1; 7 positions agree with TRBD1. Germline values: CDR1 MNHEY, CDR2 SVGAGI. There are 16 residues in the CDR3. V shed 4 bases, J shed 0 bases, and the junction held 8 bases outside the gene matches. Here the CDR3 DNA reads TGTGCCAGCAGTTCCCCGGGACAGATCATGAACACTGAAGCTTTCTTT. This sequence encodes CASSSPGQIMNTEAFF.

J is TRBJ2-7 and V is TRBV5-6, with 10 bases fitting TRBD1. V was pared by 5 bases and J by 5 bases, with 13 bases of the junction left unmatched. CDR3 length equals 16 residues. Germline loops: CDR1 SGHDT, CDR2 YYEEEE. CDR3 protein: CASSPGRDRGLDEQYF. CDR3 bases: TGTGCCAGCAGTCCGGGCCGGGACAGGGGCCTGGACGAGCAGTACTTC.

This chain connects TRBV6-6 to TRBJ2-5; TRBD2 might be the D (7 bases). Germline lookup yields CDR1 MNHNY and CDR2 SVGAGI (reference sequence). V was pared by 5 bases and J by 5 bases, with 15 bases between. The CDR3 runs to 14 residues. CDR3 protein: CASSLGGLTETQYF. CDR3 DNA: TGTGCCAGCAGTCTGGGGGGGCTGACGGAGACCCAGTACTTC.

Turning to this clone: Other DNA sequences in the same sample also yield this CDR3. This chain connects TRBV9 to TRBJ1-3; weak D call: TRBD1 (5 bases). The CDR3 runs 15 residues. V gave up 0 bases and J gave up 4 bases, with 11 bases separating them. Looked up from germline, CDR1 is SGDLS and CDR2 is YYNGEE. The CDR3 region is CASSVEGGAGNTIYF. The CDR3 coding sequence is TGTGCCAGCAGCGTAGAAGGAGGGGCCGGAAACACCATATATTTT.

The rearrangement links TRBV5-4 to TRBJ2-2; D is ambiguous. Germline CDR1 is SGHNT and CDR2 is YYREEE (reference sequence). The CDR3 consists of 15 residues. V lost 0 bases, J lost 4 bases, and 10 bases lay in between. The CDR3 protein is CASSLEAESTGELFF. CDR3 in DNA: TGTGCCAGCAGCTTGGAAGCCGAGTCCACCGGGGAGCTGTTTTTT.

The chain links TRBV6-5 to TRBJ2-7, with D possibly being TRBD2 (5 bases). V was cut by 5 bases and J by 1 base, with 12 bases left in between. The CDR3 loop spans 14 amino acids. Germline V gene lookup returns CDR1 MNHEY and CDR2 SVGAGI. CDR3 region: CASSPRVGSYEQYF. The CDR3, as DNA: TGTGCCAGCAGTCCGAGGGTAGGGTCCTACGAGCAGTACTTC.

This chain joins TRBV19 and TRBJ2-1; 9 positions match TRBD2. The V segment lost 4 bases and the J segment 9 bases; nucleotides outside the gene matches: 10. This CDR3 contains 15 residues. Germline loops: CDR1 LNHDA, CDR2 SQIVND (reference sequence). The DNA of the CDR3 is TGTGCCAGTAGTAAACCCGGCGCGACTAGCGGTGAGCAGTTCTTC. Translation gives CASSKPGATSGEQFF.

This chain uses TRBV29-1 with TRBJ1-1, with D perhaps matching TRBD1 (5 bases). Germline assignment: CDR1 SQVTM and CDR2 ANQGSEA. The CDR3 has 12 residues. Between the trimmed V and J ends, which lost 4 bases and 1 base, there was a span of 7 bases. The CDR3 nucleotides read TGCAGCGTTGCCCAGGGGAACACTGAAGCTTTCTTT. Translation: CSVAQGNTEAFF.

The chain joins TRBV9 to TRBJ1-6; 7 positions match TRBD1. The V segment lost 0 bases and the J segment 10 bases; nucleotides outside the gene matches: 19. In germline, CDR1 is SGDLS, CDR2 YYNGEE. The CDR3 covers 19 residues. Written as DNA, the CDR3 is TGTGCCAGCAGCGTAGGAGGGTACGGGACAGTGGCCTCCCGGTCACCCCTCCACTTT. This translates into CASSVGGYGTVASRSPLHF.

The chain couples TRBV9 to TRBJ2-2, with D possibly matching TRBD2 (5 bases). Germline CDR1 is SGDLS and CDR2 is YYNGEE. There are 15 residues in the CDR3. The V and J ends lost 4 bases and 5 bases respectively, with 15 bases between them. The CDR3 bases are TGTGCCAGCAGCCCCGCTGAGGGATCAACCGGGGAGCTGTTTTTT. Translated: CASSPAEGSTGELFF.

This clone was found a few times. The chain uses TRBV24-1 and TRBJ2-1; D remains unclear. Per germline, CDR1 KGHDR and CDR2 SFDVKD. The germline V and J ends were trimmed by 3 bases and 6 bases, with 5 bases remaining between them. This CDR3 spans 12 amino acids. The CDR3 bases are TGTGCCACCAGTGATCTGTCCAATGAGCAGTTCTTC. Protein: CATSDLSNEQFF.

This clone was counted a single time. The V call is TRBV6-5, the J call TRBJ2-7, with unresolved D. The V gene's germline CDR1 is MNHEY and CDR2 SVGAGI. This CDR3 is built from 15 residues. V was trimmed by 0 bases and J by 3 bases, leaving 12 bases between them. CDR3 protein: CASSYSIPVSYEQYF. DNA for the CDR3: TGTGCCAGCAGTTACTCGATCCCAGTCAGCTACGAGCAGTACTTC.

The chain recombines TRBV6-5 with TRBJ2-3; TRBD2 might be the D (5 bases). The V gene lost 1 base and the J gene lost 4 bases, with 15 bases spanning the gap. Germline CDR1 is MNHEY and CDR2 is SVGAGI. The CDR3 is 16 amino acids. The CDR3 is CASSYYGSMGADTQYF. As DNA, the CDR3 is TGTGCCAGCAGTTACTATGGGAGCATGGGCGCAGATACGCAGTATTTT.

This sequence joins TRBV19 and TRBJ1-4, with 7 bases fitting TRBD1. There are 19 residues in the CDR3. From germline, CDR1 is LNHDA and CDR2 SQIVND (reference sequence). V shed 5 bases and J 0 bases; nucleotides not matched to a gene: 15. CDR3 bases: TGTGCCAGTAGTCCCAGGACAGGAGGGGGACCTGCAACTAATGAAAAACTGTTTTTT. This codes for CASSPRTGGGPATNEKLFF.

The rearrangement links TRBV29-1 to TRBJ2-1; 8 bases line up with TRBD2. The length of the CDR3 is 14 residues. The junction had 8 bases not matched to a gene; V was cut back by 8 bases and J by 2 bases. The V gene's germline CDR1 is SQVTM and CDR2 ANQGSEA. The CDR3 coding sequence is TGCAGCCTCACGGGGGGGCTGACCTACAATGAGCAGTTCTTC. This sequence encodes CSLTGGLTYNEQFF.

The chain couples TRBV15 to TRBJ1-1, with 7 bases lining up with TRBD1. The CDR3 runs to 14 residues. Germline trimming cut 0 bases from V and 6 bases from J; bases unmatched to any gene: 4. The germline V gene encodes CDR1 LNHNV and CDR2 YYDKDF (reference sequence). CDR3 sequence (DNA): TGTGCCACCAGCAGAGATATCCAGGGGGCTGAAGCTTTCTTT. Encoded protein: CATSRDIQGAEAFF.

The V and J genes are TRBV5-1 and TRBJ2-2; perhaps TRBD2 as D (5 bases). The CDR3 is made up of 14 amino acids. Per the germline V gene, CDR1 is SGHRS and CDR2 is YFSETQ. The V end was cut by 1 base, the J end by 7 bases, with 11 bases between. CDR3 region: CASSLLTEGGELFF. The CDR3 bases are TGCGCCAGCAGCTTGCTTACCGAGGGCGGGGAGCTGTTTTTT.